Below, one T cell receptor beta chain is given with its context. The sample is drawn from a study of T cells expressing NK-cell markers. CDR1 is SGHTA, CDR2 FQGNSA, per germline. This CDR3 contains 13 residues. No DNA is given; TCRdb re-called the 5' RACE reads and lists each CDR3 protein once. Here the sample table reports some 600,000 distinct CDR3 sequences. The V and J genes are TRBV7-2 and TRBJ2-1; the TRBD1 assignment by TCRdb is unverifiable without DNA. The sequence came from a man in his late teens or twenties in good health. The material sequenced was blood T cells: a sorted CD56 or NKG2C T cell subset, CD4+ or CD8+ T cells, or bulk PBMC T cells (not recorded which). The CDR3 sequence: CASGAGIYNEQFF. The whole variable domain, remainder taken from reference TRBV7-2 and TRBJ2-1, is GAGVSQSPSNKVTEKGKDVELRCDPISGHTALYWYRQSLGQGLEFLIYFQGNSAPDKSGLPSDRFSAERTGGSVSTLTIQRTQQEDSAVYLCASGAGIYNEQFFGPGTRLTVL.